These T cell receptor beta chains were read from a single sample in a study of metastatic and nonmetastatic thyroid tumors. MiXCR reprocessed the PCR reads for TCRdb. The profile shows approximately 50,000 clones, roughly 20% of them singletons. Sequenced: blood. These receptors were taken from a female donor with papillary thyroid cancer or a benign thyroid nodule (not recorded which). Some clones in this sample may be carry-over from other donors' samples. Each CDR3 is given with its conserved first and last residue. Each record gives: CDR3 protein, CDR3 DNA, J gene, V gene, D gene, clone size. D genes are given only for firm matches. Clone size is given for some rows only: seen once, a few or many times, or a class if the clone is expanded.

cdr3_aa: CASSPPDRGHSYEQYF
cdr3_nt: TGTGCCAGCAGCCCTCCCGACAGGGGACATTCCTACGAGCAGTACTTC
j_call: TRBJ2-7
v_call: TRBV7-9
d_call: TRBD1
clone_size: many

cdr3_aa: CASSLHPNSYEQYF
cdr3_nt: TGTGCCAGCAGCCTACACCCGAACAGCTACGAGCAGTACTTC
j_call: TRBJ2-7
v_call: TRBV6-1
d_call: NA
clone_size: many

cdr3_aa: CASTGMHNEQFF
cdr3_nt: TGCGCCAGCACAGGGATGCACAATGAGCAGTTCTTC
j_call: TRBJ2-1
v_call: TRBV5-1
d_call: NA
clone_size: many

cdr3_aa: CASSSGTVNEKLFF
cdr3_nt: TGTGCCAGCAGCTCCGGGACGGTTAATGAAAAACTGTTTTTT
j_call: TRBJ1-4
v_call: TRBV7-9
d_call: NA
clone_size: few

cdr3_aa: CARGTSGTSWSTGELFF
cdr3_nt: TGTGCCAGGGGGACATCCGGGACTAGCTGGAGCACCGGGGAGCTGTTTTTT
j_call: TRBJ2-2
v_call: TRBV11-1
d_call: TRBD2
clone_size: many

cdr3_aa: CASSVGYPEGNEKLFF
cdr3_nt: TGTGCCAGCAGCGTAGGGTATCCCGAGGGGAATGAAAAACTGTTTTTT
j_call: TRBJ1-4
v_call: TRBV9
d_call: NA
clone_size: many

cdr3_aa: CASSEVILEGYEQYF
cdr3_nt: TGTGCCAGCAGTGAAGTGATTTTGGAGGGCTACGAGCAGTACTTC
j_call: TRBJ2-7
v_call: TRBV2
d_call: NA
clone_size: few

cdr3_aa: CASISLAGVQQYF
cdr3_nt: TGTGCCAGCATATCCCTAGCTGGAGTCCAGCAGTACTTC
j_call: TRBJ2-7
v_call: TRBV27
d_call: NA
clone_size: NA

cdr3_aa: CASSLEGQASGNTIYF
cdr3_nt: TGCGCCAGCAGCTTGGAGGGACAGGCCTCTGGAAACACCATATATTTT
j_call: TRBJ1-3
v_call: TRBV5-1
d_call: TRBD1
clone_size: many

cdr3_aa: CASSLGEQPQHF
cdr3_nt: TGTGCCAGTAGTCTGGGGGAACAGCCCCAGCATTTT
j_call: TRBJ1-5
v_call: TRBV19
d_call: NA
clone_size: many

cdr3_aa: CASPGRSSYNEQFF
cdr3_nt: TGTGCCAGCCCCGGACGGAGCTCCTACAATGAGCAGTTCTTC
j_call: TRBJ2-1
v_call: TRBV6-4
d_call: NA
clone_size: few

cdr3_aa: CASSSLGGSTDIQYF
cdr3_nt: TGTGCCAGCAGCTCCCTCGGCGGGAGTACAGATATTCAGTATTTT
j_call: TRBJ2-3
v_call: TRBV7-3
d_call: TRBD2
clone_size: NA

cdr3_aa: CASSLDTGGGGYTF
cdr3_nt: TGCGCCAGCAGCTTAGATACAGGTGGAGGAGGCTACACCTTC
j_call: TRBJ1-2
v_call: TRBV5-1
d_call: NA
clone_size: NA

cdr3_aa: CASSELEQFYGYTF
cdr3_nt: TGTGCCAGCAGTGAATTAGAACAGTTCTATGGCTACACCTTC
j_call: TRBJ1-2
v_call: TRBV6-1
d_call: NA
clone_size: many

cdr3_aa: CSARDARGEAFF
cdr3_nt: TGCAGTGCTAGAGACGCCCGAGGAGAAGCTTTCTTC
j_call: TRBJ1-1
v_call: TRBV20-1
d_call: NA
clone_size: NA

cdr3_aa: CSSSPEQEAFF
cdr3_nt: TGTTCCAGCTCTCCCGAACAGGAAGCTTTCTTT
j_call: TRBJ1-1
v_call: TRBV2
d_call: NA
clone_size: NA

cdr3_aa: CSAIPSGRPNTGELFF
cdr3_nt: TGCAGTGCTATCCCTAGCGGGAGGCCGAACACCGGGGAGCTGTTTTTT
j_call: TRBJ2-2
v_call: TRBV20-1
d_call: TRBD2
clone_size: once

cdr3_aa: CASSLSQSYEQYF
cdr3_nt: TGTGCCAGCTCACTATCACAGAGCTACGAGCAGTACTTC
j_call: TRBJ2-7
v_call: TRBV18
d_call: NA
clone_size: many

cdr3_aa: CASSENSGRHQHF
cdr3_nt: TGTGCCAGCAGTGAAAACTCGGGTCGGCACCAGCATTTT
j_call: TRBJ1-5
v_call: TRBV6-1
d_call: NA
clone_size: few

cdr3_aa: CASTTGGSDTQYF
cdr3_nt: TGTGCCAGCACCACCGGGGGCTCAGATACGCAGTATTTT
j_call: TRBJ2-3
v_call: TRBV11-2
d_call: NA
clone_size: many

cdr3_aa: CASSGGHAPRQYF
cdr3_nt: TGCGCAAGCAGCGGGGGACACGCACCCCGGCAGTACTTC
j_call: TRBJ2-7
v_call: TRBV5-1
d_call: TRBD2
clone_size: NA

cdr3_aa: CASSLASSGGIEQYF
cdr3_nt: TGTGCCAGCAGCTTGGCGTCTAGCGGTGGGATAGAGCAGTACTTC
j_call: TRBJ2-7
v_call: TRBV5-4
d_call: TRBD2
clone_size: many

cdr3_aa: CASRPLTGGTQAFF
cdr3_nt: TGTGCCAGCAGGCCCTTGACAGGGGGAACTCAAGCTTTCTTT
j_call: TRBJ1-1
v_call: TRBV6-1
d_call: TRBD1
clone_size: NA

cdr3_aa: CASSSYRPGGYYGYTF
cdr3_nt: TGTGCCAGCAGTTCCTATCGGCCAGGTGGTTACTATGGCTACACCTTC
j_call: TRBJ1-2
v_call: TRBV6-1
d_call: NA
clone_size: NA

cdr3_aa: CASSGRTGEKTEAFF
cdr3_nt: TGTGCCAGCAGTGGAAGGACAGGGGAGAAGACTGAAGCTTTCTTT
j_call: TRBJ1-1
v_call: TRBV6-1
d_call: TRBD1
clone_size: many

cdr3_aa: CASSPIAGRSYNEQFF
cdr3_nt: TGTGCCAGCAGCCCGATAGCGGGCCGCTCCTACAATGAGCAGTTCTTC
j_call: TRBJ2-1
v_call: TRBV7-2
d_call: TRBD2
clone_size: many

cdr3_aa: CASSDWSNQETQYF
cdr3_nt: TGTGCCAGCAGTGACTGGAGTAATCAAGAGACCCAGTACTTC
j_call: TRBJ2-5
v_call: TRBV6-5
d_call: NA
clone_size: many

cdr3_aa: CASSQGQGRGGYTF
cdr3_nt: TGTGCCAGCAGCCAGGGACAGGGACGTGGAGGCTACACCTTC
j_call: TRBJ1-2
v_call: TRBV5-1
d_call: TRBD1
clone_size: NA

cdr3_aa: CASSIGRSSGNTIYF
cdr3_nt: TGTGCCAGTAGTATAGGTAGGAGCTCTGGAAACACCATATATTTT
j_call: TRBJ1-3
v_call: TRBV19
d_call: NA
clone_size: many

cdr3_aa: CSARVGGWSSYNEQFF
cdr3_nt: TGCAGTGCTAGAGTTGGTGGATGGAGCTCTTACAATGAGCAGTTCTTC
j_call: TRBJ2-1
v_call: TRBV20-1
d_call: NA
clone_size: NA

cdr3_aa: CASSLPKTGSGEQYF
cdr3_nt: TGTGCCAGCAGCCTTCCTAAAACAGGGTCGGGAGAGCAGTACTTC
j_call: TRBJ2-7
v_call: TRBV7-3
d_call: NA
clone_size: many

cdr3_aa: CSALRLAGTNEQFF
cdr3_nt: TGCAGTGCTCTCCGACTAGCGGGAACCAATGAGCAGTTCTTC
j_call: TRBJ2-1
v_call: TRBV20-1
d_call: TRBD2
clone_size: many

cdr3_aa: CASSPGTFQETQYF
cdr3_nt: TGTGCCAGCAGCCCAGGGACTTTCCAAGAGACCCAGTACTTC
j_call: TRBJ2-5
v_call: TRBV7-2
d_call: NA
clone_size: many

cdr3_aa: CSARDVGEAFF
cdr3_nt: TGCAGTGCTAGAGATGTGGGGGAAGCTTTCTTT
j_call: TRBJ1-1
v_call: TRBV20-1
d_call: NA
clone_size: NA

cdr3_aa: CASSILLGGGTQYF
cdr3_nt: TGTGCCAGTAGTATTTTGCTAGGGGGCGGGACCCAGTACTTC
j_call: TRBJ2-5
v_call: TRBV19
d_call: TRBD1
clone_size: many

cdr3_aa: CASKAGQNTGELFF
cdr3_nt: TGTGCCAGCAAGGCGGGACAGAACACCGGGGAGCTGTTTTTT
j_call: TRBJ2-2
v_call: TRBV2
d_call: NA
clone_size: many

cdr3_aa: CSAQTVTNEKLFF
cdr3_nt: TGCAGTGCCCAAACAGTAACTAATGAAAAACTGTTTTTT
j_call: TRBJ1-4
v_call: TRBV20-1
d_call: NA
clone_size: many

cdr3_aa: CASSPLRTSNEKLFF
cdr3_nt: TGTGCCAGCAGCCCATTAAGGACCAGTAATGAAAAACTGTTTTTT
j_call: TRBJ1-4
v_call: TRBV6-1
d_call: NA
clone_size: many

cdr3_aa: CASGVGGQETQYF
cdr3_nt: TGTGCCAGCGGCGTCGGGGGCCAAGAGACCCAGTACTTC
j_call: TRBJ2-5
v_call: TRBV6-1
d_call: NA
clone_size: many

cdr3_aa: CSPGQSNQPQHF
cdr3_nt: TGCAGTCCGGGGCAATCCAATCAGCCCCAGCATTTT
j_call: TRBJ1-5
v_call: TRBV20-1
d_call: NA
clone_size: many

cdr3_aa: CSEQGLAGGGEQYF
cdr3_nt: TGCAGTGAACAAGGACTAGCGGGAGGGGGGGAGCAGTACTTC
j_call: TRBJ2-7
v_call: TRBV20-1
d_call: TRBD2
clone_size: many

cdr3_aa: CASSPYQETQYF
cdr3_nt: TGTGCCAGCAGCCCGTACCAAGAGACCCAGTACTTC
j_call: TRBJ2-5
v_call: TRBV12-3/TRBV12-4
d_call: NA
clone_size: few

cdr3_aa: CASSLSGRATDTQYF
cdr3_nt: TGTGCCAGCAGTTTATCGGGGCGGGCCACAGATACGCAGTATTTT
j_call: TRBJ2-3
v_call: TRBV27
d_call: NA
clone_size: many

cdr3_aa: CATSRDHGSGANVLTF
cdr3_nt: TGTGCCACCAGCAGAGATCACGGCTCTGGGGCCAACGTCCTGACTTTC
j_call: TRBJ2-6
v_call: TRBV15
d_call: NA
clone_size: NA

cdr3_aa: CASSVDVDNQPQHF
cdr3_nt: TGTGCCAGCAGCGTAGACGTGGACAATCAGCCCCAGCATTTT
j_call: TRBJ1-5
v_call: TRBV9
d_call: NA
clone_size: many

cdr3_aa: CASSSDMGHNYGYTF
cdr3_nt: TGTGCCAGCAGTTCAGACATGGGCCATAACTATGGCTACACTTTC
j_call: TRBJ1-2
v_call: TRBV28
d_call: NA
clone_size: few

cdr3_aa: CASRDTGGGTEAFF
cdr3_nt: TGTGCCAGCAGGGATACAGGGGGAGGCACTGAAGCTTTCTTT
j_call: TRBJ1-1
v_call: TRBV7-9
d_call: TRBD1
clone_size: many

cdr3_aa: CASSETVPDRGAFF
cdr3_nt: TGTGCCAGCAGTGAAACTGTCCCTGACAGGGGGGCTTTCTTT
j_call: TRBJ1-1
v_call: TRBV6-1
d_call: TRBD1
clone_size: few

cdr3_aa: CASSVRTGGAYEQYF
cdr3_nt: TGTGCCAGCAGCGTGCGGACAGGGGGTGCCTACGAGCAGTACTTC
j_call: TRBJ2-7
v_call: TRBV9
d_call: TRBD1
clone_size: many

cdr3_aa: CATSRGQGEANEQFF
cdr3_nt: TGTGCCACCAGCAGAGGACAGGGAGAGGCGAATGAGCAGTTCTTC
j_call: TRBJ2-1
v_call: TRBV15
d_call: TRBD1
clone_size: many

cdr3_aa: CATSDFQGTEAFF
cdr3_nt: TGTGCCACCAGTGATTTCCAGGGAACTGAAGCTTTCTTT
j_call: TRBJ1-1
v_call: TRBV24-1
d_call: NA
clone_size: many

cdr3_aa: CASSPTDGNQPQHF
cdr3_nt: TGTGCCAGCAGTCCAACGGACGGAAATCAGCCCCAGCATTTT
j_call: TRBJ1-5
v_call: TRBV6-1
d_call: NA
clone_size: many